The 12 T cell receptor beta chains given below trace back to one sample, sequenced in a study of T cells of healthy individuals. A single record per CDR3 protein comes from TCRdb applying MiXCR to the 5' RACE reads. The sample consists of tens of thousands of distinct CDR3 sequences, roughly 17% of them appearing once. The source of these receptors is a human donor in good health.

In this sample, this clonotype turned up many times. This chain's CDR3 is CASSLTPGGQTQYF. For the CDR3, the DNA is TGCGCCAGCAGCTTGACCCCGGGAGGACAGACCCAGTACTTC. This rearrangement joins TRBV5-1 to TRBJ2-5; 7 nucleotides agree with TRBD2. The CDR3 spans 14 residues. The J segment lost 6 bases and the V segment lost 1 base, leaving 6 bases of the junction unmatched. The germline gives CDR1 SGHRS, CDR2 YFSETQ.

The table lists this clonotype with many counts. The chain recombines TRBV20-1 with TRBJ2-5, with 8 nucleotides matching TRBD2. Trimming removed 6 bases from V and 1 base from J; junction bases left unmatched: 10. In germline, CDR1 is DFQATT, CDR2 SNEGSKA (reference sequence). CDR3 length equals 15 residues. The DNA of the CDR3 is TGCAGTGCCACAACCGGGGGGGCAATCCAAGAGACCCAGTACTTC. The encoded protein is CSATTGGAIQETQYF.

This chain uses TRBV28 with TRBJ2-3, with TRBD2 identical over 7 bases. The germline V gene has CDR1 MDHEN and CDR2 SYDVKM. The CDR3 runs 14 residues. J lost 2 bases, V lost 3 bases, and 2 bases had no gene match. This chain's CDR3 is CASSLRGTTDTQYF. CDR3 DNA: TGTGCCAGCAGTTTGCGGGGGACCACAGATACGCAGTATTTT.

This clonotype was seen only a few times. This chain uses TRBV5-5 with TRBJ1-2, with a possible D match to TRBD1 (6 bases). V was pared by 1 base and J by 4 bases, with 11 bases between. This CDR3 region has 14 residues. Germline CDR1 is SGHKS and CDR2 is YYEKEE (reference sequence). In nucleotides, the CDR3 is TGTGCCAGCAGCTTGCATGGGGGCGGCTATGGCTACACCTTC. It encodes CASSLHGGGYGYTF.

On this clonotype: This may stem from a read error, because a much larger clone lies one nucleotide away. This chain links TRBV20-1 with TRBJ2-1; possibly TRBD1 or TRBD2 for D (5 bases each). The germline gives CDR1 DFQATT, CDR2 SNEGSKA (reference sequence). The CDR3 is 14 amino acids. CDR3 sequence: CSTSRAGSRNEQFF. The CDR3 coding sequence is TGCAGTACTAGTCGGGCAGGGTCAAGGAATGAGCAGTTCTTC.

The V and J genes are TRBV7-9 and TRBJ2-5, with D perhaps assigned TRBD1 or TRBD2 (6 bases each). Per the germline V gene, CDR1 is SEHNR and CDR2 is FQNEAQ (reference sequence). The CDR3 spans 14 residues. V was shortened by 5 bases and J by 2 bases, with 12 bases between the two germline ends. The CDR3: CASSPRGAQETQYF. In DNA form, the CDR3 reads TGTGCCAGCAGCCCAAGGGGGGCGCAAGAGACCCAGTACTTC. Supplemented by reference TRBV7-9 and TRBJ2-5, the full variable domain reads DTGVSQNPRHKITKRGQNVTFRCDPISEHNRLYWYRQTLGQGPEFLTYFQNEAQLEKSRLLSDRFSAERPKGSFSTLEIQRTEQGDSAMYLCASSPRGAQETQYFGPGTRLLVL.

This chain links TRBV28 with TRBJ1-5; tentative D call: TRBD1 (6 bases). This CDR3 is 13 amino acids long. The germline V gene has CDR1 MDHEN and CDR2 SYDVKM. Deletions cut 5 bases from V and 9 bases from J, with 14 bases between. The CDR3 bases are TGTGCCAGCAGTCCCGAACAGGGACGGCCCCAGCATTTT. Protein sequence: CASSPEQGRPQHF.

In this sample, this clonotype turned up a few times. The chain employs TRBV20-1 and TRBJ2-1, with 8 bases that match TRBD2. From germline, CDR1 is DFQATT and CDR2 SNEGSKA (reference sequence). This CDR3 has 13 amino acids. V trimming: 3 bases; J trimming: 13 bases; junction bases outside the gene matches: 11. CDR3 protein: CSASSSGGPLQFF. The CDR3 nucleotides read TGCAGTGCTAGTTCGAGCGGGGGCCCACTCCAGTTCTTC.

This clonotype was recorded many times. V gene TRBV29-1 combines with J gene TRBJ2-3; 8 bases match TRBD1. J gave up 1 base and V 7 bases, and 10 bases lay outside the gene matches. This CDR3 has 15 amino acids. Per germline, CDR1 SQVTM and CDR2 ANQGSEA. The chain's CDR3 is CSGRSRGRRTDTQYF. CDR3 bases: TGCAGCGGGAGAAGCAGGGGGCGACGCACAGATACGCAGTATTTT.

V is TRBV9 and J is TRBJ1-2; D gene ambiguous. Germline V CDR1 and CDR2: SGDLS, YYNGEE. This CDR3 is built from 15 residues. The V end lost 0 bases, the J end lost 4 bases, and 13 bases lay between the germline ends. CDR3 protein: CASSVAHRSSYGYTF. The CDR3 region has the DNA TGTGCCAGCAGCGTAGCTCACCGCTCCTCCTATGGCTACACCTTC.

The V gene is TRBV15, the J gene TRBJ1-5; 12 bases line up with TRBD1. The germline V gene encodes CDR1 LNHNV and CDR2 YYDKDF (reference sequence). V dropped 1 base and J dropped 5; count of bases not matched to a gene: 3. The CDR3 length is 16 residues. CDR3 region: CATSRGGTGGDQPQHF. CDR3 DNA: TGTGCCACCAGCAGAGGAGGGACAGGGGGCGATCAGCCCCAGCATTTT.

This clonotype was seen at least ten times. CDR3 residues: CSVEGQGSYYGYTF. The DNA of the CDR3 is TGCAGCGTTGAGGGTCAGGGGAGTTACTATGGCTACACCTTC. The chain carries TRBV29-1 and TRBJ1-2; TRBD1 is a possible D gene (6 bases). Trimming stripped 3 bases from V and 3 bases from J, with 14 bases between. The CDR3 runs to 14 residues. Germline CDR1 is SQVTM and CDR2 is ANQGSEA.